Each of the 14 T cell receptor beta chains below was sequenced from the same sample in a study of cytomegalovirus exposure and HLA in healthy donors. Profiled with immunoSEQ multiplex PCR; TCRdb holds only in-frame clones, not every one. This sample yields about 60,000 clones, of which 95% are seen a single time; over 6.5% belongs to the top ten. The sequencing sample was made of PBMCs. Receptors were obtained from a woman between 18 and 29 years old in good health and CMV-seropositive.

The chain carries TRBV5-4 and TRBJ2-3; 7 bases are shared with TRBD2. V dropped 2 bases and J dropped 5; count of bases not matched to a gene: 5. Germline CDR1 reads SGHNT; CDR2 reads YYREEE (reference sequence). This CDR3 spans 14 amino acids. CDR3 residues: CASSFGSGGDTQYF. CDR3 nucleotides: TGTGCCAGCAGCTTCGGCTCGGGGGGAGATACGCAGTATTTT.

The chain recombines TRBV11-2 with TRBJ2-1; TRBD2 matches at 10 bases. The V gene end was trimmed by 1 base and the J gene end by 4 bases; junction bases not matched to a gene: 1. Germline V gene sequence: CDR1 SGHAT, CDR2 FQNNGV. The CDR3 totals 15 residues. The CDR3 DNA reads as TGTGCCAGCAGCTTAGCTAGCGGGGGATACAATGAGCAGTTCTTC. Protein: CASSLASGGYNEQFF.

The V gene is TRBV19, the J gene TRBJ2-1, with D possibly being TRBD2 (5 bases). Germline values: CDR1 LNHDA, CDR2 SQIVND (reference sequence). V shed 5 bases and J shed 9 bases, with 17 bases lying between them. The CDR3 runs to 14 residues. The DNA for the CDR3 is TGTGCCAGTAGTCGGACTGACGACGTAGGTGAGCAGTTCTTC. Protein sequence: CASSRTDDVGEQFF.

The chain uses TRBV2 and TRBJ2-1; possibly TRBD1 for D (5 bases). The CDR3 is 18 residues long. The V end was cut by 1 base, the J end by 3 bases, with 19 bases between. Per the germline V gene, CDR1 is SNHLY and CDR2 is FYNNEI. DNA for the CDR3: TGTGCCAGCAGTGAAGGGGGCTTTGCGGAACTGAACTACAATGAGCAGTTCTTC. The encoded protein is CASSEGGFAELNYNEQFF.

V gene TRBV29-1 combines with J gene TRBJ2-3, with 7 bases that match TRBD2. Germline CDR1 reads SQVTM; CDR2 reads ANQGSEA. V shed 4 bases and J 1 base; nucleotides not matched to a gene: 5. The CDR3 is 14 residues long. CDR3 protein: CSVGGGQGTDTQYF. As DNA, the CDR3 is TGCAGCGTTGGGGGAGGGCAAGGCACAGATACGCAGTATTTT.

J is TRBJ2-1 and V is TRBV2, with 7 bases fitting TRBD2. Losses at the gene ends were 7 bases for V and 9 bases for J; bases not matched to a gene: 12. This CDR3 has 14 residues. CDR1 is SNHLY and CDR2 is FYNNEI in the germline V gene. The CDR3 coding sequence is TGTGCCAGCAAAGTTGGACTAGTAATTTCTGAGCAGTTCTTC. Its translation: CASKVGLVISEQFF.

This chain uses TRBV28 with TRBJ2-1, with D perhaps matching TRBD1 (6 bases). The CDR3 consists of 15 residues. Germline assignment: CDR1 MDHEN and CDR2 SYDVKM. Between the trimmed V and J ends, which lost 8 bases and 2 bases, there was a span of 16 bases. The CDR3 here is CASEATDRAYNEQFF. For the CDR3, the DNA is TGTGCCAGCGAAGCGACGGACAGAGCCTACAATGAGCAGTTCTTC.

In DNA form, the CDR3 reads TGTGCCAGCTCACCGACAGGGACCACTGAAGCTTTCTTT. Its translation: CASSPTGTTEAFF. The genes are TRBV18 and TRBJ1-1; TRBD1 aligns across 7 bases. V was clipped by 3 bases and J by 4 bases; unmatched bases: 2. Germline lookup yields CDR1 KGHSH and CDR2 LQKENI. The CDR3 runs to 13 residues.

V is TRBV27 and J is TRBJ2-7; a possible D gene is TRBD2 (7 bases). Germline CDR1 is MNHEY and CDR2 is SMNVEV (reference sequence). V was pared by 2 bases and J by 2 bases, with 19 bases between. The CDR3 runs 17 residues. DNA for the CDR3: TGTGCCAGCAGTTTACGGGTTACGGGGCGGGGGCCCTACGAGCAGTACTTC. Amino acids: CASSLRVTGRGPYEQYF.

This rearrangement joins TRBV4-1 to TRBJ1-5; D not resolved. CDR1 and CDR2 from the germline V gene are MGHRA and YSYEKL. With 0 bases removed from V and 0 bases from J, the gap between germline ends came to 9 bases. The CDR3 is 16 residues long. The CDR3 protein is CASSQDRSYSNQPQHF. Here the CDR3 DNA reads TGCGCCAGCAGCCAAGATCGCAGTTATAGCAATCAGCCCCAGCATTTT.

The table lists this clone with a count of one. The chain is built from TRBV7-2 and TRBJ2-1; 10 bases are a match to TRBD2. Per germline, CDR1 SGHTA and CDR2 FQGNSA. The V gene end was trimmed by 5 bases and the J gene end by 8 bases; junction bases not matched to a gene: 12. The CDR3 is 16 residues long. The CDR3 loop reads CASSVTRSSGSHEQFF. DNA of the CDR3: TGTGCCAGCAGCGTTACTCGGTCTAGCGGGAGCCATGAGCAGTTCTTC.

The gene calls are TRBV19 and TRBJ2-2, with 8 bases matching TRBD2. This CDR3 contains 15 residues. Germline CDR1 LNHDA, CDR2 SQIVND (reference sequence). The junction had 3 bases not matched to a gene; V was cut back by 6 bases and J by 0 bases. The CDR3: CASRSGGPNTGELFF. For the CDR3, the DNA is TGTGCCAGTAGGAGCGGGGGCCCGAACACCGGGGAGCTGTTTTTT.

The rearrangement joins TRBV27 to TRBJ2-7; the match to TRBD2 covers 7 bases. This CDR3 spans 13 amino acids. Germline lookup yields CDR1 MNHEY and CDR2 SMNVEV (reference sequence). J lost 4 bases, V lost 2 bases, and 2 bases had no gene match. The CDR3 nucleotides read TGTGCCAGCAGTTTAGAGGGAGGGTACGAGCAGTACTTC. This sequence encodes CASSLEGGYEQYF.

The J gene is TRBJ2-2, the V gene TRBV6-5; maybe TRBD2 (5 bases). Germline loops: CDR1 MNHEY, CDR2 SVGAGI. This CDR3 is 14 amino acids long. The V and J ends lost 4 bases and 4 bases respectively, with 10 bases between them. CDR3 in DNA: TGTGCCAGCAGTTTGTCAGCGGCCACCGGGGAGCTGTTTTTT. This sequence encodes CASSLSAATGELFF.